The source of this TCR beta chain is a study of blood T cells in healthy people across ages. Ten or more counts support this clonotype. Sample-barcoded 5' priming and a J-beta primer mix drove a second PCR of 7 to 11 cycles. One entry per CDR3 protein results from TCRdb running MiXCR on the 5' RACE reads. Among 710,000 or so distinct CDR3 sequences listed, approximately 29% were seen once. This CDR3 has 18 residues. V was trimmed by 7 bases and J by 0 bases, leaving 22 bases between them. The germline V gene has CDR1 MNHEY and CDR2 SVGEGT. J is TRBJ1-5 and V is TRBV6-2 or TRBV6-3; unclear D gene. The source is a woman of 80 years or more in good health. Sequenced: blood. CDR3 residues: CASNPNRLSAYSNQPQHF. The CDR3 DNA reads TGTGCCAGCAATCCAAATCGTCTGTCAGCTTATAGCAATCAGCCCCAGCATTTT.